This paragraph reports one T cell receptor beta chain. In the original workflow: Researchers report that nucleated cell counts were estimated from reference gene primer amplification. Sequenced by immunoSEQ multiplex PCR; TCRdb stores in-frame clones only, minus some. Clone size and V and J calls were adopted from that table, with D and trimming inferred from the DNA. Of about 140,000 clones in the sample, approximately 88% were seen once. This specimen comes from a study of blood T cell repertoires in COVID-19. About the study: COVID-19 samples, acute and convalescent, were from the United States, Italy and Spain. The analysed material was cDNA or gDNA that came from T cells, B-cell-depleted T cells, or PBMCs.

CDR1 and CDR2 from the germline V gene are MDHEN and SYDVKM. V gave up 10 bases and J gave up 5 bases, with 17 bases separating them. CDR3 size: 13 residues. The source of this sequence is a human donor in a cohort sampled during active COVID-19. Sample: peripheral blood. The gene calls are TRBV28 and TRBJ1-1; tentatively, D is TRBD1 (6 bases). CDR3 nucleotides: TGTGCCACCCGAGGGGGAGGGCGGACTGAAGCTTTCTTT. Amino acids: CATRGGGRTEAFF.